This TCR beta chain comes out of a study of Graves' ophthalmopathy and Graves' hyperthyroidism. On the study more broadly: Blood was drawn at initial diagnosis, before any treatment.

CDR3 regions of TCR beta were amplified from RNA transcripts. In the first round, RT-PCR was carried out with HTBI primers, and a multiplex PCR formed the second round. TCRdb redid the calling of the multiplex PCR reads with MiXCR, one entry per CDR3 protein. The sample has almost 400,000 distinct CDR3 sequences, 15% to 20% seen once; the top ten hold around 1.5%. The study enrolled ophthalmopathy donors with moderate-to-severe activity, CAS ≥3, NOSPECS ≥4 and duration under 3 months. This clonotype was counted at least ten times. V lost 0 bases and J lost 2, with 8 bases in between. CDR1 LGHNA and CDR2 YSLEER come from the germline V gene. The CDR3 has 14 amino acids.

The sample consisted of peripheral blood. The TCR comes from a woman in her late teens or twenties with Graves' ophthalmopathy. The chain uses TRBV4-3 and TRBJ2-7; no reliable D call. The DNA for the CDR3 is TGCGCCAGCAGCCAAGAGGCCTCGACCTACGAGCAGTACTTC. This codes for CASSQEASTYEQYF.